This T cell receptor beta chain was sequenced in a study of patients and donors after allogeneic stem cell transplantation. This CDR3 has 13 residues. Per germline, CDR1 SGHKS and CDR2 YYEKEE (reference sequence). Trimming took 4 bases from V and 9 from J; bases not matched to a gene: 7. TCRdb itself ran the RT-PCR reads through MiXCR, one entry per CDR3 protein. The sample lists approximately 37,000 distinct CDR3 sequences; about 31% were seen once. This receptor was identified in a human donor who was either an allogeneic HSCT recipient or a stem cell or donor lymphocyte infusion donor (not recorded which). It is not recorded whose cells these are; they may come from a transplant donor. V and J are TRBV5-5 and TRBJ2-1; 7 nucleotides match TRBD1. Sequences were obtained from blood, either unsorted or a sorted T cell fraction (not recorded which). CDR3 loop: CASSRQGSIEQFF. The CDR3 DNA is TGTGCCAGCAGCCGACAGGGTTCGATTGAGCAGTTCTTC.